These T cell receptor beta chains were read from a single sample in a study of blood T cell repertoires in COVID-19. TCRdb's table, derived via immunoSEQ multiplex PCR, lists solely in-frame clones and lacks some. This sample has around 250,000 clones, with 85% to 90% found just once. The sequencing sample was made of PBMCs or T cells enriched from blood (not recorded which). These receptors were obtained from a man aged 50-59 years who had been exposed to COVID-19. Each CDR3 is given with its conserved first and last residue. The D gene is left open where the match is weak. Clone size appears in some rows only: once, few, many, or a class for an expanded clone.

d_call: TRBD2; j_call: TRBJ2-2; clone_size: -; v_call: TRBV5-4; cdr3_nt: TGTGCCAGCAACTTCGGGACTAGCGGGGCTCAGGACACCGGGGAGCTGTTTTTT; cdr3_aa: CASNFGTSGAQDTGELFF
d_call: -; j_call: TRBJ1-1; clone_size: -; v_call: TRBV29-1; cdr3_nt: TGCAGCGTCGTGAACACTGAAGCTTTCTTT; cdr3_aa: CSVVNTEAFF
d_call: -; j_call: TRBJ1-5; clone_size: once; v_call: TRBV5-1; cdr3_nt: TGCGCCAGCAGGGCGACACCTTATAGCAATCAGCCCCAGCATTTT; cdr3_aa: CASRATPYSNQPQHF
d_call: -; j_call: TRBJ1-2; clone_size: -; v_call: TRBV28; cdr3_nt: TGTGCCAGCAGTTTGTCAGGGATCGGCTACACCTTC; cdr3_aa: CASSLSGIGYTF
d_call: TRBD1; j_call: TRBJ1-1; clone_size: -; v_call: TRBV19; cdr3_nt: TGTGCCAGTAGGCCCATAGGGGGCGGCACTGAAGCTTTCTTT; cdr3_aa: CASRPIGGGTEAFF
d_call: -; j_call: TRBJ1-6; clone_size: -; v_call: TRBV18; cdr3_nt: TGTGCCAGCTCACCACAAGCTGGGGGCCATTCACCCCTCCACTTT; cdr3_aa: CASSPQAGGHSPLHF
d_call: -; j_call: TRBJ1-2; clone_size: -; v_call: TRBV19; cdr3_nt: TGTGCCAGTAGTATTCAGGCTAACTATGGCTACACCTTC; cdr3_aa: CASSIQANYGYTF
d_call: TRBD2; j_call: TRBJ2-1; clone_size: -; v_call: TRBV24-1; cdr3_nt: TGTGCCACCAGTCCTAGGGAGGGCGGACCGAACAATGAGCAGTTCTTC; cdr3_aa: CATSPREGGPNNEQFF
d_call: -; j_call: TRBJ1-6; clone_size: -; v_call: TRBV5-6; cdr3_nt: TGTGCCAGCAGCTTAGAAACAGGGCAGGATAATTCACCCCTCCACTTT; cdr3_aa: CASSLETGQDNSPLHF
d_call: TRBD2; j_call: TRBJ2-2; clone_size: -; v_call: TRBV28; cdr3_nt: TGTGCCAGCAGTTTATGGAGGGCATTACATTTACTAGCGGGGGGGAACACCGGGGAGCTGTTTTTT; cdr3_aa: CASSLWRALHLLAGGNTGELFF
d_call: -; j_call: TRBJ2-1; clone_size: -; v_call: TRBV4-1; cdr3_nt: TGCGCCAGCAGCCACCCTCGGTCGAATGAGCAGTTCTTC; cdr3_aa: CASSHPRSNEQFF
d_call: -; j_call: TRBJ1-4; clone_size: -; v_call: TRBV5-1; cdr3_nt: TGCGCCAGCAGCTTGGCAGGACTGGGACTGTTTTTT; cdr3_aa: CASSLAGLGLFF
d_call: -; j_call: TRBJ2-2; clone_size: -; v_call: TRBV5-8; cdr3_nt: TGTGCCAGCAGCCGCCGGCCCGGGGACACCGGGGAGCTGTTTTTT; cdr3_aa: CASSRRPGDTGELFF
d_call: TRBD1; j_call: TRBJ1-2; clone_size: -; v_call: TRBV19; cdr3_nt: TGTGCCAGTAGTGAGACAGGGTTCTATGGCTACACCTTC; cdr3_aa: CASSETGFYGYTF
d_call: TRBD2; j_call: TRBJ2-3; clone_size: -; v_call: TRBV5-6; cdr3_nt: TGTGCCAGCAGCAAAAGCGGGAGGGCCGCAGATACGCAGTATTTT; cdr3_aa: CASSKSGRAADTQYF
d_call: -; j_call: TRBJ2-2; clone_size: once; v_call: TRBV4-2; cdr3_nt: TGTGCCAGCAGCCACCACCGGGACATCCTTCTCACCGGGGAGCTGTTTTTT; cdr3_aa: CASSHHRDILLTGELFF
d_call: -; j_call: TRBJ1-6; clone_size: -; v_call: TRBV9; cdr3_nt: TGTGCCAGCAGCGCCGAGGGAGGTAGCTCCTATAATTCACCCCTCCACTTT; cdr3_aa: CASSAEGGSSYNSPLHF
d_call: TRBD2; j_call: TRBJ2-7; clone_size: -; v_call: TRBV18; cdr3_nt: TGTGCCAGCTCACCGGGGACTAGCGGGGGAACCCGGTCTTTCAAGCAGTACTTC; cdr3_aa: CASSPGTSGGTRSFKQYF
d_call: -; j_call: TRBJ1-6; clone_size: once; v_call: TRBV4-1; cdr3_nt: TGCGCCAGCAGTCGTGGTGGAGCCTACAGGGCGAATTCACCCCTCCACTTT; cdr3_aa: CASSRGGAYRANSPLHF
d_call: TRBD2; j_call: TRBJ2-1; clone_size: -; v_call: TRBV5-4; cdr3_nt: TGTGCCAGCAGCTTGGCCGGAGCGGGACTCTACAATGAGCAGTTCTTC; cdr3_aa: CASSLAGAGLYNEQFF
d_call: TRBD1; j_call: TRBJ2-1; clone_size: -; v_call: TRBV5-1; cdr3_nt: TGCGCCAGCAGCTACAGGGGGATTGCAAGTTTTTCCTACAATGAGCAGTTCTTC; cdr3_aa: CASSYRGIASFSYNEQFF
d_call: -; j_call: TRBJ1-2; clone_size: -; v_call: TRBV28; cdr3_nt: TGTGCCAGCAGCCCCAGGAACTATGGCTACACCTTC; cdr3_aa: CASSPRNYGYTF
d_call: TRBD1; j_call: TRBJ1-5; clone_size: once; v_call: TRBV7-8; cdr3_nt: TGTGCCAGCAGACCGGACAGGGCCCTGTATAGCAATCAGCCCCAGCATTTT; cdr3_aa: CASRPDRALYSNQPQHF
d_call: -; j_call: TRBJ2-1; clone_size: -; v_call: TRBV28; cdr3_nt: TGTGCCAGCAGGTTGGGAGCCACGAATGAGCAGTTCTTC; cdr3_aa: CASRLGATNEQFF
d_call: -; j_call: TRBJ2-1; clone_size: -; v_call: TRBV12-3/TRBV12-4; cdr3_nt: TGTGCCAGCAGTTTAGCCGGGAGAAGCGAGCAGTTCTTC; cdr3_aa: CASSLAGRSEQFF
d_call: -; j_call: TRBJ1-2; clone_size: -; v_call: TRBV20-1; cdr3_nt: TGCAGTGCTAGCCTCGGGGAAGGCTACACCTTC; cdr3_aa: CSASLGEGYTF
d_call: TRBD1; j_call: TRBJ1-2; clone_size: -; v_call: TRBV5-1; cdr3_nt: TGCGCCAGCAGCCCTACGATACAGGGGTTCTATGGCTACACCTTC; cdr3_aa: CASSPTIQGFYGYTF